The 15 T cell receptor beta chains presented below share a single source sample, sequenced in a study of blood T cell repertoires in COVID-19. Measured with immunoSEQ multiplex PCR; TCRdb has only the in-frame clones, and not every one. The sample contains 310,000 or so clones, about 88% of which appear only once. The sample was peripheral blood. These receptors were obtained from a woman aged 25 to 39 with COVID-19, enrolled during active disease.

This clone was found a few times. The chain uses TRBV5-1 and TRBJ2-1; no reliable D call. Trimming took off 0 bases at V and 16 bases at J, with 17 bases between the two ends. This CDR3 region has 13 residues. Germline CDR1 and CDR2: SGHRS and YFSETQ. The CDR3 DNA reads as TGCGCCAGCAGCTTGGACCCAGGAATTCCCCCATTCTTC. This codes for CASSLDPGIPPFF.

This clone came up once. The chain uses TRBV6-5 and TRBJ2-1; TRBD1 is a possible D gene (5 bases). This CDR3 comprises 13 residues. V was cut by 0 bases and J by 8 bases, with 8 bases left in between. From germline, CDR1 is MNHEY and CDR2 SVGAGI. The DNA for the CDR3 is TGTGCCAGCAGTTACTCCCCGACAGATGAGCAGTTCTTC. Its protein product is CASSYSPTDEQFF.

The chain carries TRBV18 and TRBJ1-4; D is ambiguous. Between the trimmed V and J ends, which lost 0 bases and 0 bases, there was a span of 17 bases. The CDR3 contains 19 residues. Germline CDR1 KGHSH, CDR2 LQKENI. CDR3 in amino acids: CASSPPGGPTAATNEKLFF. The CDR3 nucleotides are TGTGCCAGCTCACCACCAGGAGGGCCAACCGCCGCAACTAATGAAAAACTGTTTTTT.

The chain joins TRBV6-2 or TRBV6-3 to TRBJ2-7, with 8 positions matching TRBD1. Looked up from germline, CDR1 is MNHEY and CDR2 is SVGEGT. The CDR3 contains 15 residues. Trimming cost V 6 bases and J 7 bases; bases outside gene matches: 14. CDR3 DNA: TGTGCCAGCAGCCTTACGACAGGGGTAGGTGAAGAGCAGTACTTC. Translation: CASSLTTGVGEEQYF.

The chain employs TRBV25-1 and TRBJ1-1; D is undetermined. Trimming left V 3 bases short and J 4 bases short, with 6 bases between. The germline V gene encodes CDR1 MGHDK and CDR2 SYGVNS. The CDR3 totals 12 residues. Here the CDR3 reads CASSEEGTEAFF. As DNA, the CDR3 is TGTGCCAGCAGTGAGGAGGGCACTGAAGCTTTCTTT.

The V and J genes are TRBV25-1 and TRBJ2-1; 8 positions agree with TRBD1. Germline-derived CDR1 and CDR2 are MGHDK and SYGVNS. After removal of 5 bases from V and 8 bases from J, the junction contained 14 bases not matched to a gene. CDR3 length: 16 amino acids. The CDR3 DNA is TGTGCCAGCAGTCGAGGGGGAGGACAGGGCGGGGATGAGCAGTTCTTC. It encodes CASSRGGGQGGDEQFF. Full variable domain (remainder filled in from reference TRBV25-1 and TRBJ2-1): EADIYQTPRYLVIGTGKKITLECSQTMGHDKMYWYQQDPGMELHLIHYSYGVNSTEKGDLSSESTVSRIRTEHFPLTLESARPSHTSQYLCASSRGGGQGGDEQFFGPGTRLTVL.

The chain uses TRBV5-1 and TRBJ2-3, with 8 nucleotides matching TRBD2. This CDR3 region has 14 residues. V dropped 5 bases and J dropped 6; count of bases not matched to a gene: 8. CDR1 is SGHRS, CDR2 YFSETQ, per germline. The CDR3 nucleotides read TGCGCCAGCAGTGTCGGGAGGGCCGATGATACGCAGTATTTT. Translated, it gives CASSVGRADDTQYF.

The gene calls are TRBV7-2 and TRBJ2-7; 8 bases align to TRBD1. This CDR3 is built from 14 residues. The junction had 7 bases not matched to a gene; V was cut back by 6 bases and J by 3 bases. Germline V gene lookup returns CDR1 SGHTA and CDR2 FQGNSA. CDR3 residues: CASRRTGGVYEQYF. The CDR3 DNA is TGTGCCAGCAGGAGAACAGGGGGAGTCTACGAGCAGTACTTC.

This rearrangement joins TRBV10-3 to TRBJ2-2, with 9 nucleotides matching TRBD1. This CDR3 comprises 16 residues. J was trimmed by 5 bases and V by 0 bases; bases with no gene match: 4. The germline CDR1 and CDR2 sequences are ENHRY and SYGVKD. For the CDR3, the DNA is TGTGCCATCAGTGAGTCTTCCGGGACAGGGACCGGGGAGCTGTTTTTT. Translating it yields CAISESSGTGTGELFF.

The genes are TRBV5-1 and TRBJ2-2; D possibly corresponds to TRBD1 (6 bases). CDR1 SGHRS and CDR2 YFSETQ come from the germline V gene. The V and J ends lost 3 bases and 3 bases respectively, with 9 bases between them. This CDR3 comprises 14 residues. CDR3 amino acids: CASSYRDDTGELFF. For the CDR3, the DNA is TGCGCCAGCAGCTACAGGGACGACACCGGGGAGCTGTTTTTT.

J is TRBJ1-1 and V is TRBV3-1 (or the pseudogene TRBV3-2); unclear D gene. The CDR3 has 13 residues. Trimming removed 2 bases at V and 0 bases at J, with 4 bases between. Germline CDR1 is LGHDT and CDR2 is YNNKEL (reference sequence). CDR3 DNA: TGTGCCAGCAGCCAACAGGTGAACACTGAAGCTTTCTTT. Translating it yields CASSQQVNTEAFF.

In DNA form, the CDR3 reads TGTGCCAGCTCACTCGGCTGGGGACAGGACTCTGGAAACACCATATATTTT. Its translation: CASSLGWGQDSGNTIYF. This chain joins TRBV18 and TRBJ1-3; 8 positions match TRBD1. This CDR3 comprises 17 residues. Per the germline V gene, CDR1 is KGHSH and CDR2 is LQKENI. The V and J ends lost 4 bases and 0 bases, in that order; junction bases with no gene match: 8.

The genes are TRBV27 and TRBJ2-3; possible D gene TRBD2, 6 bases. This CDR3 spans 16 amino acids. The germline V and J ends were trimmed by 4 bases and 2 bases, with 16 bases remaining between them. The V gene's germline CDR1 is MNHEY and CDR2 SMNVEV (reference sequence). The CDR3 DNA follows: TGTGCCAGCAGTTGGAGCAGGAGGGACCCCACAGATACGCAGTATTTT. This encodes CASSWSRRDPTDTQYF.

V and J are TRBV5-4 and TRBJ1-3, with D possibly being TRBD1 (6 bases). The CDR3 runs to 17 residues. Germline V gene lookup returns CDR1 SGHNT and CDR2 YYREEE (reference sequence). V lost 9 bases, J lost 0 bases, and 22 bases lay in between. The CDR3 region is CATTTFTGRRSGNTIYF. CDR3 DNA sequence: TGTGCCACAACCACTTTCACAGGGCGCCGCTCTGGAAACACCATATATTTT. The full variable domain, with the rest looked up from reference TRBV5-4 and TRBJ1-3, is ETGVTQSPTHLIKTRGQQVTLRCSSQSGHNTVSWYQQALGQGPQFIFQYYREEENGRGNFPPRFSGLQFPNYSSELNVNALELDDSALYLCATTTFTGRRSGNTIYFGEGSWLTVV.

In DNA form, the CDR3 reads TGTGCCAGCAGTGTGGCGCGGTCGAACACCGGGGAGCTGTTTTTT. Residues: CASSVARSNTGELFF. V is TRBV2 and J is TRBJ2-2; D unresolved. V lost 4 bases and J lost 0, with 9 bases in between. Per germline, CDR1 SNHLY and CDR2 FYNNEI. The CDR3 runs to 15 residues.